The entry below describes one TCR beta chain. TCRdb independently ran MiXCR on the 5' RACE reads; one entry per CDR3 protein. The sample includes fewer than 900,000 distinct CDR3 sequences, approximately 21% of them seen just once. Between the trimmed V and J ends, which lost 6 bases and 9 bases, there was a span of 15 bases. This CDR3 has 13 amino acids. This specimen comes from a study of identical twins. Separately, the same data were catalogued under a study of T cells expressing NK-cell markers.

V and J are TRBV12-3 or TRBV12-4 and TRBJ2-1; D uncertain. This TCR came from a woman aged 18-30 years in good health. Source material: PBMCs. The CDR3 protein is CASSSRIVVEQFF. CDR3 in DNA: TGTGCCAGCAGCTCTAGGATAGTAGTTGAGCAGTTCTTC.